A selection of T cell receptor beta chains follows, all from one sample in a study of blood T cell repertoires in COVID-19. Only in-frame clones appear in the TCRdb table, and some are missing; sequencing was by immunoSEQ multiplex PCR. The repertoire has 200,000 to 250,000 clones, around 84% of them found once; the top ten carry over 7%. Sequencing was performed on PBMCs or T cells enriched from blood (not recorded which). These receptors all stem from a woman in her thirties or forties with acute COVID-19. Both conserved end residues are part of each CDR3. D genes are given only for firm matches. Where a row states a size, it is once, few, many or the class of an expanded clone; other rows omit it.

j_gene: TRBJ2-3; v_gene: TRBV6-5; abundance: NA; d_gene: NA; CDR3nt: TGTGCCAGCAGTTACTCGGGAGCGAGCACAGATACGCAGTATTTT; CDR3aa: CASSYSGASTDTQYF
j_gene: TRBJ2-1; v_gene: TRBV27; abundance: NA; d_gene: NA; CDR3nt: TGTGCCAGCAGTTTCGGGGGTGGCGATGAGCAGTTCTTC; CDR3aa: CASSFGGGDEQFF
j_gene: TRBJ2-2; v_gene: TRBV5-1; abundance: NA; d_gene: NA; CDR3nt: TGCGCCAGCAGCCAACTCGCAGGGAGGACCGGGGAGCTGTTTTTT; CDR3aa: CASSQLAGRTGELFF
j_gene: TRBJ1-1; v_gene: TRBV27; abundance: NA; d_gene: TRBD1; CDR3nt: TGTGCCAGCAGCTCACAGGGGGCTCAAACTGAAGCTTTCTTT; CDR3aa: CASSSQGAQTEAFF
j_gene: TRBJ2-1; v_gene: TRBV3-1/TRBV3-2; abundance: NA; d_gene: NA; CDR3nt: TGTGCCAGCAGCTATCCGCGGAGCTCCTACAATGAGCAGTTCTTC; CDR3aa: CASSYPRSSYNEQFF
j_gene: TRBJ1-5; v_gene: TRBV5-1; abundance: NA; d_gene: NA; CDR3nt: TGCGCCAGCAGCTTGCGCGGGACGGCTAATCAGCCCCAGCATTTT; CDR3aa: CASSLRGTANQPQHF
j_gene: TRBJ1-5; v_gene: TRBV30; abundance: NA; d_gene: TRBD1; CDR3nt: TGTGCCTGGGCACAGGGGATCGACAATCAGCCCCAGCATTTT; CDR3aa: CAWAQGIDNQPQHF
j_gene: TRBJ2-1; v_gene: TRBV28; abundance: NA; d_gene: NA; CDR3nt: TGTGCCAGCAGTTTATTTCAGCTAGGAGACGACAATGAGCAGTTCTTC; CDR3aa: CASSLFQLGDDNEQFF
j_gene: TRBJ1-1; v_gene: TRBV28; abundance: NA; d_gene: TRBD1; CDR3nt: TGTGCCAGCAGTATCAGGGGGCTGGGCACTGAAGCTTTCTTT; CDR3aa: CASSIRGLGTEAFF
j_gene: TRBJ1-1; v_gene: TRBV19; abundance: NA; d_gene: TRBD1; CDR3nt: TGTGCCAGTAGCCAGCAGGGACAGGGAAACACTGAAGCTTTCTTT; CDR3aa: CASSQQGQGNTEAFF
j_gene: TRBJ1-4; v_gene: TRBV9; abundance: NA; d_gene: TRBD1; CDR3nt: TGTGCCAGCGGCGACTCGACAGGGCTCCATGAAAAACTGTTTTTT; CDR3aa: CASGDSTGLHEKLFF
j_gene: TRBJ2-2; v_gene: TRBV7-3; abundance: NA; d_gene: TRBD2; CDR3nt: TGTGCCAGCAGCTTGGGCCTAGCGGGAGGGACCGGGGAGCTGTTTTTT; CDR3aa: CASSLGLAGGTGELFF
j_gene: TRBJ2-1; v_gene: TRBV28; abundance: NA; d_gene: TRBD1; CDR3nt: TGTGCCAGCAGACGGGACAGGGGATGGGGGTGGTTCTTC; CDR3aa: CASRRDRGWGWFF
j_gene: TRBJ1-1; v_gene: TRBV19; abundance: few; d_gene: TRBD1; CDR3nt: TGTGCCAGTAGTGCACAGGGGGGGACTGAAGCTTTCTTT; CDR3aa: CASSAQGGTEAFF
j_gene: TRBJ2-7; v_gene: TRBV19; abundance: NA; d_gene: NA; CDR3nt: TGTGCCAGTAGTGCGTCCTACGAGCAGTACTTC; CDR3aa: CASSASYEQYF
j_gene: TRBJ2-7; v_gene: TRBV30; abundance: few; d_gene: TRBD2; CDR3nt: TGTGCCTGTACTAGCGGGAGGGATAAATACGAGCAGTACTTC; CDR3aa: CACTSGRDKYEQYF
j_gene: TRBJ1-5; v_gene: TRBV6-5; abundance: NA; d_gene: TRBD1; CDR3nt: TGTGCCAGCAGAGGGACAGGGGGAAGTCAGCCCCAGCATTTT; CDR3aa: CASRGTGGSQPQHF
j_gene: TRBJ1-5; v_gene: TRBV7-9; abundance: few; d_gene: TRBD1; CDR3nt: TGTGCCAGCAGCTTAGATTGGGACAGGGGGTACGGCAGCAATCAGCCCCAGCATTTT; CDR3aa: CASSLDWDRGYGSNQPQHF
j_gene: TRBJ2-1; v_gene: TRBV12-5; abundance: once; d_gene: TRBD2; CDR3nt: TGTGCTAGTGGTTTGTACCCTAAGGGCGGGAGCTCCTACAATGAGCAGTTCTTC; CDR3aa: CASGLYPKGGSSYNEQFF
j_gene: TRBJ2-2; v_gene: TRBV18; abundance: NA; d_gene: NA; CDR3nt: TGTGCCAGCTCACCAATAACAGATATCGGGGAGCTGTTTTTT; CDR3aa: CASSPITDIGELFF
j_gene: TRBJ2-1; v_gene: TRBV6-5; abundance: NA; d_gene: NA; CDR3nt: TGTGCCAGCAGTTATCAGGGATATGAGCAGTTCTTC; CDR3aa: CASSYQGYEQFF
j_gene: TRBJ2-1; v_gene: TRBV7-2; abundance: NA; d_gene: NA; CDR3nt: TGTGCCAGCAGCCCGGGATCTCCAGGATCCCTCTACAATGAGCAGTTCTTC; CDR3aa: CASSPGSPGSLYNEQFF
j_gene: TRBJ1-1; v_gene: TRBV27; abundance: NA; d_gene: NA; CDR3nt: TGTGCCAGCAGTTTAATGCCCAGGGGCCACTTGAACACTGAAGCTTTCTTT; CDR3aa: CASSLMPRGHLNTEAFF
j_gene: TRBJ1-4; v_gene: TRBV6-5; abundance: few; d_gene: TRBD1; CDR3nt: TGTGCCAGCAATCTCGACCGGGACAGGGGCGGAAAACTGTTTTTT; CDR3aa: CASNLDRDRGGKLFF
j_gene: TRBJ1-5; v_gene: TRBV7-2; abundance: NA; d_gene: NA; CDR3nt: TGTGCCAGCAGCTTAGTGGCAGGGGTGGGCAGTCAGCCCCAGCATTTT; CDR3aa: CASSLVAGVGSQPQHF
j_gene: TRBJ2-3; v_gene: TRBV7-3; abundance: few; d_gene: TRBD2; CDR3nt: TGTGCCAGCAGCTACCGGGGACTAGCGGGAGCTACTACGGATACGCAGTATTTT; CDR3aa: CASSYRGLAGATTDTQYF
j_gene: TRBJ1-3; v_gene: TRBV7-2; abundance: NA; d_gene: TRBD1; CDR3nt: TGTGCCAGCAGCTTCAGGGGGCAGCGAAACACCATATATTTT; CDR3aa: CASSFRGQRNTIYF
j_gene: TRBJ2-1; v_gene: TRBV6-1; abundance: few; d_gene: TRBD2; CDR3nt: TGTGCCAGCAGTGGGAGCGGGACTAGCGGGACCTACAATGAGCAGTTCTTC; CDR3aa: CASSGSGTSGTYNEQFF
j_gene: TRBJ1-4; v_gene: TRBV10-3; abundance: NA; d_gene: NA; CDR3nt: TGTGCCATCATCCCGACAGAGGAGTTTGGGGAAAAACTGTTTTTT; CDR3aa: CAIIPTEEFGEKLFF
j_gene: TRBJ1-2; v_gene: TRBV19; abundance: NA; d_gene: TRBD1; CDR3nt: TGTGCCAGTAGTGCCGGGACAGCAGCTAACTATGGCTACACCTTC; CDR3aa: CASSAGTAANYGYTF
j_gene: TRBJ2-7; v_gene: TRBV4-3; abundance: NA; d_gene: TRBD2; CDR3nt: TGCGCCAGCAGCCAAGATCTAGCGGGAGCCTACGAGCAGTACTTC; CDR3aa: CASSQDLAGAYEQYF
j_gene: TRBJ2-7; v_gene: TRBV11-2; abundance: NA; d_gene: TRBD1; CDR3nt: TGTGCCAGCGACAGGGGGCTAGCGTCTAGCTCCTACGAGCAGTACTTC; CDR3aa: CASDRGLASSSYEQYF
j_gene: TRBJ1-1; v_gene: TRBV19; abundance: NA; d_gene: NA; CDR3nt: TGTGCCAGTAGTATACGATGGGCCAACACTGAAGCTTTCTTT; CDR3aa: CASSIRWANTEAFF
j_gene: TRBJ2-5; v_gene: TRBV19; abundance: NA; d_gene: TRBD2; CDR3nt: TGTGCCAGTAGTAGCGGGAGTATTGGAGAGACCCAGTACTTC; CDR3aa: CASSSGSIGETQYF
j_gene: TRBJ1-5; v_gene: TRBV7-2; abundance: NA; d_gene: NA; CDR3nt: TGTGCCAGCAGCTTACCCCCGGGGGGGCCTAGTCAGCCCCAGCATTTT; CDR3aa: CASSLPPGGPSQPQHF
j_gene: TRBJ2-5; v_gene: TRBV7-7; abundance: NA; d_gene: TRBD1; CDR3nt: TGTGCTAGCAGCGCGGATACCGGGACAGGGGTTTCGGAGACCCAGTACTTC; CDR3aa: CASSADTGTGVSETQYF
j_gene: TRBJ1-1; v_gene: TRBV5-4; abundance: NA; d_gene: NA; CDR3nt: TGTGCCAGCAGCCCTTTATCTATGAACACTGAAGCTTTCTTT; CDR3aa: CASSPLSMNTEAFF
j_gene: TRBJ1-3; v_gene: TRBV6-1; abundance: NA; d_gene: TRBD1; CDR3nt: TGTGCCAGCAGTGAATTGCGACAGGGCTTCTCTGGAAACACCATATATTTT; CDR3aa: CASSELRQGFSGNTIYF
j_gene: TRBJ1-1; v_gene: TRBV19; abundance: NA; d_gene: NA; CDR3nt: TGTGCCAGTAGTAGGAGGGACGGAGCTTTCTTT; CDR3aa: CASSRRDGAFF
j_gene: TRBJ1-4; v_gene: TRBV18; abundance: NA; d_gene: TRBD1; CDR3nt: TGTGCCAGCTCACGACTCGGACAGACAGGGGGCGCGGGGACTAATGAAAAACTGTTTTTT; CDR3aa: CASSRLGQTGGAGTNEKLFF